A selection of T cell receptor beta chains follows, all from one sample in a study of blood T cell repertoires in COVID-19. Here immunoSEQ multiplex PCR was the method, and the copy in TCRdb shows in-frame clones only, minus some. The data contain more than 300,000 clones, roughly 86% of them seen just once; the ten biggest clones take up around 1.7%. The specimen was peripheral blood. The source is a woman in her forties or fifties with acute or convalescent COVID-19. Both conserved end residues are part of each CDR3. Each record gives: V gene, D gene, J gene, clone size, CDR3 protein, CDR3 DNA. The D gene is left open where the match is weak. For some rows the clone size is stated as once, few or many, or as a class when expanded; others skip it.

TRBV19,.,TRBJ2-1,once,CASSEYRASYNEQFF,TGTGCCAGTAGTGAATACAGAGCATCCTACAATGAGCAGTTCTTC
TRBV7-2,TRBD2,TRBJ2-7,.,CASSLERGNEQYF,TGTGCCAGCAGCTTGGAGCGGGGCAACGAGCAGTACTTC
TRBV15,.,TRBJ2-3,once,CATSRLDTDTQYF,TGTGCCACCAGCAGACTAGACACAGATACGCAGTATTTT
TRBV28,.,TRBJ2-2,.,CASRSSGKANTGELFF,TGTGCCAGCAGATCCTCAGGAAAAGCGAACACCGGGGAGCTGTTTTTT
TRBV2,.,TRBJ1-1,few,CASGLQGNTEAFF,TGTGCCAGCGGATTACAGGGAAACACTGAAGCTTTCTTT
TRBV5-1,.,TRBJ1-1,.,CASSLDGGRGTEAFF,TGCGCCAGCAGCTTGGATGGCGGCAGGGGCACTGAAGCTTTCTTT
TRBV5-6,TRBD2,TRBJ2-5,few,CASSLLGLAYQETQYF,TGTGCCAGCAGCCTCCTGGGACTAGCGTACCAAGAGACCCAGTACTTC
TRBV28,TRBD1,TRBJ1-4,.,CASTGQVLEKLFF,TGTGCCAGTACGGGACAGGTTCTTGAAAAACTGTTTTTT
TRBV12-5,TRBD2,TRBJ2-2,.,CASGWTSGSGGTGELFF,TGTGCTAGTGGCTGGACTAGCGGGAGCGGGGGCACCGGGGAGCTGTTTTTT
TRBV5-1,.,TRBJ2-3,.,CASSFLEETDTQYF,TGCGCCAGCAGCTTCCTAGAGGAGACAGATACGCAGTATTTT
TRBV4-2,TRBD1,TRBJ1-1,once,CASSLGQGASGTEAFF,TGTGCCAGCAGCCTGGGACAGGGGGCAAGTGGCACTGAAGCTTTCTTT
TRBV18,.,TRBJ1-5,.,CASSPLPSSNQPQHF,TGTGCCAGCTCACCTCTGCCCAGTAGCAATCAGCCCCAGCATTTT
TRBV28,.,TRBJ2-1,.,CASSPITGNSYNEQFF,TGTGCCAGCAGTCCCATCACAGGGAACTCCTACAATGAGCAGTTCTTC
TRBV11-2,.,TRBJ1-1,.,CASSLELSRGNTEAFF,TGTGCCAGCAGCTTAGAACTTTCCAGGGGAAACACTGAAGCTTTCTTT
TRBV19,TRBD2,TRBJ2-7,.,CASSSPGLAVYEQYF,TGTGCCAGTAGTTCGCCGGGACTAGCGGTTTACGAGCAGTACTTC
TRBV10-2,.,TRBJ2-5,.,CASRGADQETQYF,TGCGCCAGCAGGGGGGCGGACCAAGAGACCCAGTACTTC
TRBV28,.,TRBJ1-6,.,CASSFGGVSYNSPLHF,TGTGCCAGCAGTTTCGGGGGGGTCTCCTATAATTCACCCCTCCACTTT
TRBV27,TRBD2,TRBJ2-1,.,CASSLGGGMQFF,TGTGCCAGCAGTTTAGGGGGAGGGATGCAGTTCTTC
TRBV5-1,TRBD1,TRBJ2-5,.,CASSPAAGGRETQYF,TGCGCCAGCAGCCCGGCCGCAGGGGGCCGAGAGACCCAGTACTTC
TRBV2,.,TRBJ2-7,few,CASRVGVEQYF,TGTGCCAGCAGGGTCGGGGTCGAGCAGTACTTC
TRBV14,.,TRBJ2-7,.,CASSQDLGGEQYF,TGTGCCAGCAGCCAAGATTTAGGGGGCGAGCAGTACTTC
TRBV3-1/TRBV3-2,.,TRBJ2-1,.,CASSQDRRGEQFF,TGTGCCAGCAGCCAAGATCGTAGAGGTGAGCAGTTCTTC
TRBV5-6,.,TRBJ2-7,.,CASSRTDLSYEQYF,TGTGCCAGCAGCCGGACAGACCTCTCCTACGAGCAGTACTTC
TRBV11-2,TRBD1,TRBJ1-5,.,CASSLGQGARQPQHF,TGTGCCAGCAGCTTAGGGCAGGGGGCTCGTCAGCCCCAGCATTTT
TRBV7-2,.,TRBJ2-7,.,CASSLGASSPPYEQYF,TGTGCCAGCAGCTTAGGTGCAAGTAGCCCTCCATACGAGCAGTACTTC
TRBV7-9,.,TRBJ1-1,.,CASIPKGDTEAFF,TGTGCCAGCATCCCCAAAGGGGACACTGAAGCTTTCTTT
TRBV4-2,.,TRBJ1-1,.,CASSQDPQGAHTEAFF,TGTGCCAGCAGCCAAGATCCCCAGGGCGCACACACTGAAGCTTTCTTT
TRBV28,.,TRBJ1-1,.,CASSLSVVQAFF,TGTGCCAGCAGTTTAAGCGTTGTCCAAGCTTTCTTT
TRBV29-1,.,TRBJ2-2,.,CSVVGGGVAGELFF,TGCAGCGTTGTTGGGGGAGGAGTCGCCGGGGAGCTGTTTTTT
TRBV5-1,.,TRBJ1-1,.,CASSLGQSEAFF,TGCGCCAGCAGCTTGGGGCAGTCTGAAGCTTTCTTT
TRBV7-3,.,TRBJ1-1,.,CASRRGSDTEAFF,TGTGCCAGTAGAAGGGGGTCGGACACTGAAGCTTTCTTT
TRBV9,TRBD1,TRBJ2-2,.,CASSSRPGTGTANTGELFF,TGTGCCAGCAGCTCCCGTCCCGGGACAGGGACCGCGAACACCGGGGAGCTGTTTTTT
TRBV27,TRBD1,TRBJ2-1,.,CASSSRFPGQLEQFF,TGTGCCAGCAGTTCAAGATTCCCGGGACAGCTAGAGCAGTTCTTC
TRBV19,.,TRBJ1-5,.,CASSVDSLVWQPQHF,TGTGCCAGTAGTGTGGACAGTTTGGTTTGGCAGCCCCAGCATTTT
TRBV11-2,TRBD2,TRBJ2-7,.,CASSYRLAGSFYEQYF,TGTGCCAGCAGTTACAGACTAGCGGGATCATTTTACGAGCAGTACTTC
TRBV4-1,TRBD1,TRBJ2-7,few,CASSQEPGQGIYEQYF,TGCGCCAGCAGCCAAGAGCCGGGACAGGGGATCTACGAGCAGTACTTC
TRBV7-9,.,TRBJ1-5,.,CASSAGNQPQHF,TGTGCCAGCAGCGCAGGGAATCAGCCCCAGCATTTT
TRBV6-1,TRBD1,TRBJ1-5,.,CASSEVRQGGQPQHF,TGTGCCAGCAGTGAAGTTCGACAGGGGGGTCAGCCCCAGCATTTT
TRBV6-6,.,TRBJ2-7,.,CASSKDSLLYEQYF,TGTGCCAGCAGTAAGGACAGTCTCCTCTACGAGCAGTACTTC
TRBV6-2/TRBV6-3,TRBD1,TRBJ1-2,.,CASSSTGDYGYTF,TGTGCCAGCAGTTCTACAGGGGACTATGGCTACACCTTC
TRBV7-2,TRBD1,TRBJ2-7,.,CASSFGGQGKYEQYF,TGTGCCAGCAGCTTTGGGGGACAGGGGAAATACGAGCAGTACTTC
TRBV19,.,TRBJ1-5,.,CASTPDGGNQPQHF,TGTGCCAGTACCCCAGATGGTGGCAATCAGCCCCAGCATTTT
TRBV6-2/TRBV6-3,TRBD2,TRBJ2-1,.,CASSYGASGRYNEQFF,TGTGCCAGCAGTTACGGGGCTAGCGGGAGATACAATGAGCAGTTCTTC
TRBV3-1/TRBV3-2,.,TRBJ1-3,few,CASSHWLGREGDTIYF,TGTGCCAGCAGCCATTGGCTGGGCAGGGAAGGGGACACCATATATTTT
TRBV15,.,TRBJ2-7,few,CATSRDSTYEQYF,TGTGCCACCAGCAGAGATAGCACCTACGAGCAGTACTTC
TRBV2,.,TRBJ2-5,.,CASSVNGGETQYF,TGTGCCAGCAGCGTCAATGGGGGGGAGACCCAGTACTTC
TRBV9,TRBD1,TRBJ1-1,.,CASSVEPFDRATEAFF,TGTGCCAGCAGCGTGGAGCCCTTCGACAGGGCCACTGAAGCTTTCTTT
TRBV25-1,TRBD1,TRBJ1-1,once,CASSDPGQGDTEAFF,TGTGCCAGCAGTGATCCGGGACAGGGGGACACTGAAGCTTTCTTT
TRBV24-1,.,TRBJ1-1,few,CATSDCFRRGSSLGTEAFF,TGTGCCACCAGTGACTGCTTTAGGAGGGGAAGTTCGTTGGGCACTGAAGCTTTCTTT
TRBV9,.,TRBJ1-1,few,CASSPRSGTYNTEAFF,TGTGCCAGCAGCCCCCGATCCGGGACATATAACACTGAAGCTTTCTTT